This record concerns one T cell receptor beta chain sequence. Its antigen is as yet unknown. This CDR3 contains 18 residues. Trimming cost V 3 bases and J 7 bases, with 25 bases left between them. The sample comes from a study of a mutant IDH1 vaccine in newly diagnosed glioma. Study overall: The earlier regimen, radiotherapy, temozolomide, or both, was most often both.

Whole-study findings and limits: It was approximately 93% of patients that developed vaccine-induced immune responses.

As for time point: baseline, week 1 (first vaccination visit). The treatment is: pre-vaccination baseline after standard-of-care therapy. Method: immunoSEQ multiplex PCR; TCRdb's copy keeps in-frame clones and lacks some. The data hold about 59,000 clones, with 75% to 95% observed a single time. The clonotype comes from a man aged 45-65 years with glioma. The rearrangement uses TRBV23-1 and TRBJ2-1; weak D call: TRBD1 (5 bases). TRBV23-1 is annotated as an ORF whose role is uncertain. Material: PBMCs, obtained from a glioma patient treated with radiotherapy, temozolomide or both. CDR3 region: CASSQIGTGQFKGNEQFF. The CDR3 DNA is TGCGCCAGCAGTCAGATCGGTACAGGCCAATTCAAGGGGAATGAGCAGTTCTTC.